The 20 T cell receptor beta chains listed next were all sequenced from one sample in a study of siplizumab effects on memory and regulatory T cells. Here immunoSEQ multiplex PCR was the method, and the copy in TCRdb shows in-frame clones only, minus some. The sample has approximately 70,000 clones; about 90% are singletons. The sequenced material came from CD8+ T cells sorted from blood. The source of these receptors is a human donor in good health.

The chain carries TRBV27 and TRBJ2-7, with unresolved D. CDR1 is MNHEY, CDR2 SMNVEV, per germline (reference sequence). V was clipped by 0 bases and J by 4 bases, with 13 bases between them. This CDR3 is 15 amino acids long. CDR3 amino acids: CASSLSGQVRYEQYF. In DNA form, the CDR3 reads TGTGCCAGCAGTTTATCTGGGCAGGTCCGTTACGAGCAGTACTTC.

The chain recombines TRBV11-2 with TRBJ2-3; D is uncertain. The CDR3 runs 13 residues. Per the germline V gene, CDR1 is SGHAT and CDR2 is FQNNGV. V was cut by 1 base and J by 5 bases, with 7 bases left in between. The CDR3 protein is CASSLVIGDTQYF. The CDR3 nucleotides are TGTGCCAGCAGCTTAGTGATCGGAGATACGCAGTATTTT.

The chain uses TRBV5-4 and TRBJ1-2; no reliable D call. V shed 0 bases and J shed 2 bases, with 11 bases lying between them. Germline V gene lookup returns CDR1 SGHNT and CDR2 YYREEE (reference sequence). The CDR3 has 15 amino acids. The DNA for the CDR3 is TGTGCCAGCAGCTTGGAACAAGAGATAAACTATGGCTACACCTTC. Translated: CASSLEQEINYGYTF. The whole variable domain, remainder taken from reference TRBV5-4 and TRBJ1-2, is ETGVTQSPTHLIKTRGQQVTLRCSSQSGHNTVSWYQQALGQGPQFIFQYYREEENGRGNFPPRFSGLQFPNYSSELNVNALELDDSALYLCASSLEQEINYGYTFGSGTRLTVV.

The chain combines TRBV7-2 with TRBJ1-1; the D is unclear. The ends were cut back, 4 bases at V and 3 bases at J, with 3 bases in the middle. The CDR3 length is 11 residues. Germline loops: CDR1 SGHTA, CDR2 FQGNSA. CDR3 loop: CASSWYTEAFF. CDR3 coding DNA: TGTGCCAGCAGCTGGTACACTGAAGCTTTCTTT.

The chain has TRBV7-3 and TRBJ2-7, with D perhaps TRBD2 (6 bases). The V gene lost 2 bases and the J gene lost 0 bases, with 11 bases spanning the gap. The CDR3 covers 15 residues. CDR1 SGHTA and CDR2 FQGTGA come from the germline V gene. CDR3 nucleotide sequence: TGTGCCAGCAGCTTAGATGGGGGGAGCTCCTACGAGCAGTACTTC. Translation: CASSLDGGSSYEQYF. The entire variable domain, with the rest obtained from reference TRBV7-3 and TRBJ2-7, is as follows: GAGVSQTPSNKVTEKGKYVELRCDPISGHTALYWYRQSLGQGPEFLIYFQGTGAADDSGLPNDRFFAVRPEGSVSTLKIQRTERGDSAVYLCASSLDGGSSYEQYFGPGTRLTVT.

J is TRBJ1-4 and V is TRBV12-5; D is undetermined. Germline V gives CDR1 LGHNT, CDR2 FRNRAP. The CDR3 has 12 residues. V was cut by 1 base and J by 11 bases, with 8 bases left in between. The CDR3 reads CASGLGQLKLFF. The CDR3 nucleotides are TGTGCTAGTGGTTTGGGACAATTGAAACTGTTTTTT.

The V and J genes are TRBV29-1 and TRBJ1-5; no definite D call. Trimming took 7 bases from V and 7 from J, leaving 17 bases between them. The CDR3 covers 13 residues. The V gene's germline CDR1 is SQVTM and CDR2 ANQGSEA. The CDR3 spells CSASGGRDQPQHF. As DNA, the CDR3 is TGCAGCGCCTCGGGAGGGCGCGACCAGCCCCAGCATTTT.

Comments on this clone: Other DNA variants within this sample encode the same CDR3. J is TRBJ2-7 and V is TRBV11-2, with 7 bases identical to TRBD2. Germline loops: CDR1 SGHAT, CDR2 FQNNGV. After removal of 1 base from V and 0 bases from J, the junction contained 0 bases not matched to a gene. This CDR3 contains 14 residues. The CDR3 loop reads CASSLGGGSYEQYF. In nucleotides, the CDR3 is TGTGCCAGCAGCTTAGGGGGGGGCTCCTACGAGCAGTACTTC. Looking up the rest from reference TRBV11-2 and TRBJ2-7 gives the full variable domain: EAGVAQSPRYKIIEKRQSVAFWCNPISGHATLYWYQQILGQGPKLLIQFQNNGVVDDSQLPKDRFSAERLKGVDSTLKIQPAKLEDSAVYLCASSLGGGSYEQYFGPGTRLTVT.

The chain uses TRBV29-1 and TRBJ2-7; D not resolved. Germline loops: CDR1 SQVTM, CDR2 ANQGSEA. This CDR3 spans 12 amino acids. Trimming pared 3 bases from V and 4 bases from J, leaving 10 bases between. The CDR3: CSVDVGSYEQYF. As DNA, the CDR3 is TGCAGCGTTGATGTTGGCAGTTACGAGCAGTACTTC.

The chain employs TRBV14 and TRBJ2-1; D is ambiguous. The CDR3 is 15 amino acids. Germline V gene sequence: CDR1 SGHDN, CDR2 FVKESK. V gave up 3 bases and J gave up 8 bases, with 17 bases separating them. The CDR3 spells CASSHLKVGYDEQFF. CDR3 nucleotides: TGTGCCAGCAGCCACCTCAAGGTGGGATATGATGAGCAGTTCTTC.

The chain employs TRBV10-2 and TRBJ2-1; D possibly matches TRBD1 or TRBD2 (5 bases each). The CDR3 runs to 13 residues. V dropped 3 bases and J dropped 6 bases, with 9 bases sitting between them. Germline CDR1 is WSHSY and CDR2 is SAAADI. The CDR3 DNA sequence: TGCGCCAGCAGTGATTGGGGGTCCAATGAGCAGTTCTTC. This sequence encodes CASSDWGSNEQFF.

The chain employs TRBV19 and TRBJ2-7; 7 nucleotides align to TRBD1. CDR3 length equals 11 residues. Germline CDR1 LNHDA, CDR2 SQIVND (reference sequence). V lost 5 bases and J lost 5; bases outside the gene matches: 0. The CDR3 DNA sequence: TGTGCCAGTAGTCAGGGGGACGAGCAGTACTTC. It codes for CASSQGDEQYF.

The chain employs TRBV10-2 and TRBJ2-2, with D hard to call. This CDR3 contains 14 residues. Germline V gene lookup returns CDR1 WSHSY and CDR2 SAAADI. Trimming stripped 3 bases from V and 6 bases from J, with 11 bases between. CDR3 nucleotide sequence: TGCGCCAGCAGTGACCCTCTCTGGTCCGGGGAGCTGTTTTTT. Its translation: CASSDPLWSGELFF.

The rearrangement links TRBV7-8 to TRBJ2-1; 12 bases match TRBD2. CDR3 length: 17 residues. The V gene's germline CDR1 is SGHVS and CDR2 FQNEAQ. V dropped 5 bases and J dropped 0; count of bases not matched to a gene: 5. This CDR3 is CASSLPTSGGSYNEQFF. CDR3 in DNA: TGTGCCAGCAGCCTGCCGACTAGCGGGGGCTCCTACAATGAGCAGTTCTTC.

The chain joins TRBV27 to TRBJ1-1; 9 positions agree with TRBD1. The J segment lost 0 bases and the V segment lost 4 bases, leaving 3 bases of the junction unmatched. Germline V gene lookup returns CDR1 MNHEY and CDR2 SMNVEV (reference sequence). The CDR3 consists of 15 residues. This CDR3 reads CASSSGTGLNTEAFF. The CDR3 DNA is TGTGCCAGCAGTTCCGGGACAGGGCTGAACACTGAAGCTTTCTTT.

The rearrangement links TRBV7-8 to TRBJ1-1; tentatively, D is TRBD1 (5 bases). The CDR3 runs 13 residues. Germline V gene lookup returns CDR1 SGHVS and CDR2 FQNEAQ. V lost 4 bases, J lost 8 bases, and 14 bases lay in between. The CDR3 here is CASSSLGQVEAFF. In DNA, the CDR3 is TGTGCCAGCAGCTCCCTTGGACAAGTAGAAGCTTTCTTT. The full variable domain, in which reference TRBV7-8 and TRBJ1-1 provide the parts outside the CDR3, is GAGVSQSPRYKVAKRGQDVALRCDPISGHVSLFWYQQALGQGPEFLTYFQNEAQLDKSGLPSDRFFAERPEGSVSTLKIQRTQQEDSAVYLCASSSLGQVEAFFGQGTRLTVV.

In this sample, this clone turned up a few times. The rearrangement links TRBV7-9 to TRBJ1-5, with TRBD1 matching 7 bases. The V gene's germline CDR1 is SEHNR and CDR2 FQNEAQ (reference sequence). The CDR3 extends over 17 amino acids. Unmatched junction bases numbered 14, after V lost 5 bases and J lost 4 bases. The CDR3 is CASSQDTGPQGNQPQHF. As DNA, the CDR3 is TGTGCCAGCAGCCAAGACACCGGACCACAGGGGAATCAGCCCCAGCATTTT.

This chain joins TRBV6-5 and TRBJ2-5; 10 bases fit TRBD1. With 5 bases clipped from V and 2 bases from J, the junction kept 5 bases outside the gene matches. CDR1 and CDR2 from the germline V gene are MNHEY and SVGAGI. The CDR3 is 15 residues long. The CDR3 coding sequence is TGTGCCAGCAGTAGGGGACAGGGGATACAAGAGACCCAGTACTTC. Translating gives CASSRGQGIQETQYF.

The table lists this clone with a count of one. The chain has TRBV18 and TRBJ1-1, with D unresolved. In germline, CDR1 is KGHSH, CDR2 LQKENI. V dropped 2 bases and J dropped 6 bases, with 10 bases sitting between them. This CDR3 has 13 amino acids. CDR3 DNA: TGTGCCAGCTCACCAGTGGGATTCCCTGAAGCTTTCTTT. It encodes CASSPVGFPEAFF.

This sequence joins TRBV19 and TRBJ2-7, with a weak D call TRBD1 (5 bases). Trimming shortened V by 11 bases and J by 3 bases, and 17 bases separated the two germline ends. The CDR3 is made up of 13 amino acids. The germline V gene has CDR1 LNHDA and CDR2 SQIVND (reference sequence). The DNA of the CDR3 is TGTGCCTTAAACCCAGGGTATATCTACGAGCAGTACTTC. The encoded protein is CALNPGYIYEQYF.